This TCR beta chain was identified in a study of blood T cell repertoires in COVID-19. About the research overall: Sites across the United States, Italy and Spain contributed samples from acute and convalescent COVID-19. T cells, B-cell-depleted T cells, or PBMCs supplied cDNA or gDNA.

Per the original data handling: Amplification from reference gene primers served as the basis for estimated nucleated cell counts. TCRdb's copy holds only in-frame clones and misses some; the assay was immunoSEQ multiplex PCR. The V and J calls and clone size come from that table; D and trimming were worked out from the DNA. The sample has fewer than 350,000 clones, roughly nine tenths seen once. Enrollment of patients from Seattle took place during active infection, with longitudinal follow-up. The CDR3 has 15 residues. The germline gives CDR1 KGHSH, CDR2 LQKENI. V gave up 6 bases and J gave up 2 bases; unmatched junction bases: 8.

The origin of this receptor is a woman between 55 and 75 years old with COVID-19, enrolled during active disease. Sequenced material: peripheral blood. The gene calls are TRBV18 and TRBJ2-7; 9 bases fit TRBD1. CDR3 residues: CASSTDRGRPYEQYF. The CDR3 bases are TGTGCCAGCTCCACCGACAGGGGGAGACCCTACGAGCAGTACTTC.